This entry lists 28 T cell receptor beta chains sequenced from one sample in a study of CD8+ T cells in alopecia areata. As for treatment: oral pan-JAK inhibitor, 5-10 mg twice daily. RNA was isolated and reverse transcribed to cDNA, the sequencing template. The table came from immunoSEQ multiplex PCR; TCRdb's copy has only in-frame clones and leaves some out. The repertoire has some 180,000 clones, roughly 50% of them found once; the top ten carry 11%. This specimen was CD8+ T cells sorted from blood, taken at week 24, from a patient treated with tofacitinib. Receptors were obtained from a human donor with alopecia areata.

The chain combines TRBV29-1 with TRBJ1-1; no reliable D call. The germline CDR1 and CDR2 sequences are SQVTM and ANQGSEA. Trimming shortened V by 4 bases and J by 1 base, and 19 bases separated the two germline ends. The CDR3 spans 16 residues. The CDR3 sequence: CSVGLFWSSQNTEAFF. CDR3 sequence (DNA): TGCAGCGTTGGACTATTTTGGAGCAGCCAGAACACTGAAGCTTTCTTT.

To note about this clone: The junction and the germline gene differ at one end; a read error may be behind it. The gene calls are TRBV2 and TRBJ1-1; no clear D. The CDR3 has 13 residues. Germline-derived CDR1 and CDR2 are SNHLY and FYNNEI. This CDR3 reads CASSVRTLRVAHF. The CDR3 nucleotides are TGTGCCAGCAGTGTTAGGACCTTACGGGTCGCGCACTTT.

The chain uses TRBV19 and TRBJ2-7; tentatively, D is TRBD1 (5 bases). Looked up from germline, CDR1 is LNHDA and CDR2 is SQIVND (reference sequence). There are 12 residues in the CDR3. Trimming pared 10 bases from V and 6 bases from J, leaving 16 bases between. Here the CDR3 reads CATSSGIREQYF. The DNA for the CDR3 is TGTGCCACGTCTTCAGGGATTCGCGAGCAGTACTTC.

This clone was recorded a few times. The chain recombines TRBV4-3 with TRBJ2-1; 12 positions agree with TRBD2. The CDR3 runs 16 residues. Germline V CDR1 and CDR2: LGHNA, YSLEER. Trimming removed 0 bases from V and 7 bases from J; junction bases left unmatched: 4. Here the CDR3 DNA reads TGCGCCAGCAGCCAAGAAGCTAGCGGGGGGGCGAATGAGCAGTTCTTC. This translates into CASSQEASGGANEQFF.

The chain couples TRBV19 to TRBJ2-7; D may match TRBD1 or TRBD2 (5 bases each). The V end was cut by 9 bases, the J end by 6 bases, with 18 bases between. Germline CDR1 and CDR2: LNHDA and SQIVND (reference sequence). The CDR3 loop spans 13 amino acids. CDR3 in amino acids: CASRAEVRGEQYF. DNA of the CDR3: TGTGCCAGCCGGGCAGAAGTGAGGGGCGAGCAGTACTTC.

This clone came up a few times. This chain links TRBV19 with TRBJ2-1; D ambiguous. Germline V gene lookup returns CDR1 LNHDA and CDR2 SQIVND (reference sequence). Trimming pared 5 bases from V and 6 bases from J, leaving 8 bases between. The CDR3 runs 12 residues. CDR3 DNA: TGTGCCAGTAGTGCCACTATCAATGAGCAGTTCTTC. This codes for CASSATINEQFF.

This chain uses TRBV10-2 with TRBJ2-1, with unresolved D. V was pared by 4 bases and J by 3 bases, with 13 bases between. The CDR3 length is 15 residues. The V gene's germline CDR1 is WSHSY and CDR2 SAAADI. As DNA, the CDR3 is TGCGCCAGCAGTGTGGAGCTCCCCTACTACAATGAGCAGTTCTTC. It yields the protein CASSVELPYYNEQFF.

The genes are TRBV13 and TRBJ1-2, with TRBD1 matching 12 bases. CDR1 PRHDT and CDR2 FYEKMQ come from the germline V gene (reference sequence). J was trimmed by 8 bases and V by 0 bases; bases with no gene match: 7. The CDR3 spans 16 residues. The CDR3 DNA reads as TGTGCCAGCAGCTTAGGTCCCGGGACAGGGGGCGACGGCTACACCTTC. Translating gives CASSLGPGTGGDGYTF.

The chain employs TRBV5-1 and TRBJ2-7; D not certain. This CDR3 has 14 amino acids. The germline gives CDR1 SGHRS, CDR2 YFSETQ. V lost 6 bases and J lost 2, with 15 bases in between. CDR3 residues: CASKKTGSTYEQYF. CDR3 bases: TGCGCCAGCAAAAAAACGGGCAGCACCTACGAGCAGTACTTC.

The CDR3 region is CSISGVTNTEAFF. Written as DNA, the CDR3 is TGCAGCATCTCGGGGGTTACAAACACTGAAGCTTTCTTT. V is TRBV29-1 and J is TRBJ1-1; D may be TRBD1 (5 bases). The CDR3 consists of 13 residues. Germline lookup yields CDR1 SQVTM and CDR2 ANQGSEA. Trimming left V 8 bases short and J 2 bases short, with 15 bases between.

The genes are TRBV7-8 and TRBJ1-4; TRBD1 aligns across 9 bases. Germline CDR1 is SGHVS and CDR2 is FQNEAQ. V trimming: 5 bases; J trimming: 8 bases; junction bases outside the gene matches: 9. This CDR3 is 15 amino acids long. In nucleotides, the CDR3 is TGTGCCAGCAGCGCCCTGGGACAGGGAAGGGAAAAACTGTTTTTT. As protein: CASSALGQGREKLFF.

This chain links TRBV4-2 with TRBJ2-3; D perhaps matches TRBD2 (7 bases). From germline, CDR1 is LGHNA and CDR2 YNFKEQ. V was pared by 4 bases and J by 3 bases, with 17 bases between. The CDR3 contains 16 residues. The CDR3 sequence is CASSRFSGGPTDTQYF. Written as DNA, the CDR3 is TGTGCCAGCAGCCGGTTTTCGGGGGGCCCGACAGATACGCAGTATTTT.

This clone was counted a few times. The rearrangement uses TRBV5-6 and TRBJ2-1; D uncertain. Trimming removed 3 bases from V and 9 bases from J, with 22 bases in between. CDR1 SGHDT and CDR2 YYEEEE come from the germline V gene. This CDR3 region has 16 residues. In nucleotides, the CDR3 is TGTGCCAGCAGCTCATCGCAGCGAGTAGGGTTGGGTGAGCAGTTCTTC. Translation gives CASSSSQRVGLGEQFF.

The chain combines TRBV7-9 with TRBJ1-1; D remains ambiguous. The CDR3 runs 12 residues. Per the germline V gene, CDR1 is SEHNR and CDR2 is FQNEAQ (reference sequence). With 7 bases removed from V and 4 bases from J, the gap between germline ends came to 10 bases. The CDR3 DNA reads TGTGCCAGCACCCCGTTCGGCACTGAAGCTTTCTTT. Encoded protein: CASTPFGTEAFF.

CDR3 region: CASSQGTGSDYGYTF. CDR3 nucleotides: TGCGCCAGCAGCCAGGGGACAGGGTCTGACTATGGCTACACCTTC. The genes are TRBV4-3 and TRBJ1-2, with 9 bases that match TRBD1. Germline values: CDR1 LGHNA, CDR2 YSLEER. This CDR3 region has 15 residues. With V trimmed by 3 bases and J by 3 bases, 5 bases remained unmatched.

This clone was found a few times. This chain joins TRBV2 and TRBJ2-1, with D perhaps being TRBD1 or TRBD2 (5 bases each). The length of the CDR3 is 12 residues. The V and J ends lost 10 bases and 2 bases respectively, with 9 bases between them. CDR1 is SNHLY and CDR2 is FYNNEI in the germline V gene. The CDR3 loop is CAMRGAYNEQFF. DNA for the CDR3: TGTGCCATGAGGGGCGCCTACAATGAGCAGTTCTTC.

J is TRBJ2-7 and V is TRBV29-1; 10 nucleotides agree with TRBD1. The trim removed 6 bases at V and 5 bases at J, leaving 1 base unmatched. Looked up from germline, CDR1 is SQVTM and CDR2 is ANQGSEA. The CDR3 has 11 amino acids. In DNA, the CDR3 is TGCAGCGTAGGACAGGGGGACGAGCAGTACTTC. It codes for CSVGQGDEQYF.

This clone turned up a few times. The V gene is TRBV29-1, the J gene TRBJ2-3; tentatively, D is TRBD2 (6 bases). Trimming pared 0 bases from V and 5 bases from J, leaving 12 bases between. The germline gives CDR1 SQVTM, CDR2 ANQGSEA. The CDR3 extends over 14 amino acids. The CDR3: CSVEDRERVDTQYF. DNA for the CDR3: TGCAGCGTTGAAGATCGGGAGAGGGTAGATACGCAGTATTTT.

This clone was found a few times. The chain employs TRBV29-1 and TRBJ1-1, with TRBD1 matching over 10 bases. Trimming removed 3 bases from V and 7 bases from J; junction bases left unmatched: 8. CDR1 and CDR2 (germline): SQVTM, ANQGSEA. This CDR3 comprises 14 residues. As DNA, the CDR3 is TGCAGCGTTGACTCCCTTGGACAGGGGGGTGAAGCTTTCTTT. Amino acids: CSVDSLGQGGEAFF.

This clone appeared a few times. The chain couples TRBV29-1 to TRBJ2-7, with a possible D match to TRBD1 (5 bases). The CDR3 sequence is 13 residues long. Germline-derived CDR1 and CDR2 are SQVTM and ANQGSEA. V lost 4 bases and J lost 1, with 11 bases in between. DNA of the CDR3: TGCAGCGTTGTGGACGACAGATCCTACGAGCAGTACTTC. Translated, it gives CSVVDDRSYEQYF.

As to this clone: The junction does not match germline at one end; this may be a read error. V gene TRBV13 combines with J gene TRBJ2-3; D not certain. CDR1 is PRHDT, CDR2 FYEKMQ, per germline (reference sequence). The CDR3 runs 14 residues. CDR3 DNA sequence: TGTGCCAGCGGCTTAGGTACTGGCACAGATACGCAGTATTTT. It codes for CASGLGTGTDTQYF.

This clone was counted a few times. The rearrangement uses TRBV29-1 and TRBJ2-1; 11 nucleotides align to TRBD1. V was clipped by 1 base and J by 8 bases; unmatched bases: 10. Looked up from germline, CDR1 is SQVTM and CDR2 is ANQGSEA. This CDR3 region has 16 residues. The CDR3 DNA reads TGCAGCGTTGAAGGGGTTCGAGGACAGGGGGCTTATGAGCAGTTCTTC. This gives the protein CSVEGVRGQGAYEQFF.

This rearrangement joins TRBV11-1 to TRBJ1-1, with D possibly being TRBD1 (5 bases). The CDR3 consists of 13 residues. Germline CDR1 reads SGHAT; CDR2 reads FQDESV (reference sequence). V lost 5 bases and J 0 bases, leaving 7 bases between the germline ends. CDR3 sequence (DNA): TGTGCCAGCAGCCTGACAGTGAACACTGAAGCTTTCTTT. Its protein is CASSLTVNTEAFF.

The chain has TRBV27 and TRBJ1-5, with a weak D call TRBD1 (5 bases). Germline V CDR1 and CDR2: MNHEY, SMNVEV (reference sequence). The CDR3 is 19 residues long. Trimming removed 5 bases at V and 0 bases at J, with 23 bases between. This chain's CDR3 is CASSPRSSYRRDSNQPQHF. CDR3 bases: TGTGCCAGCAGTCCCAGATCGAGCTACAGGAGGGATAGCAATCAGCCCCAGCATTTT.

The chain carries TRBV9 and TRBJ2-3, with a possible D match to TRBD1 (6 bases). Trimming pared 4 bases from V and 3 bases from J, leaving 9 bases between. This CDR3 region has 13 residues. Germline assignment: CDR1 SGDLS and CDR2 YYNGEE. CDR3 loop: CASSQGQTDTQYF. In DNA form, the CDR3 reads TGTGCCAGCAGCCAAGGACAGACAGATACGCAGTATTTT.

The genes are TRBV11-2 and TRBJ1-1; the D is unclear. Germline V CDR1 and CDR2: SGHAT, FQNNGV. The germline V and J ends were trimmed by 5 bases and 8 bases, with 9 bases remaining between them. There are 11 residues in the CDR3. CDR3 residues: CASSPRIEAFF. In DNA form, the CDR3 reads TGTGCCAGCAGCCCTCGTATAGAAGCTTTCTTT. Combining the CDR3 with reference TRBV11-2 and TRBJ1-1 gives the whole variable domain EAGVAQSPRYKIIEKRQSVAFWCNPISGHATLYWYQQILGQGPKLLIQFQNNGVVDDSQLPKDRFSAERLKGVDSTLKIQPAKLEDSAVYLCASSPRIEAFFGQGTRLTVV.

The rearrangement uses TRBV7-9 and TRBJ2-2, with a possible D match to TRBD2 (5 bases). The germline V gene encodes CDR1 SEHNR and CDR2 FQNEAQ (reference sequence). Between the trimmed V and J ends, which lost 3 bases and 4 bases, there was a span of 12 bases. The length of the CDR3 is 15 residues. The CDR3 sequence is CASSFPTGSTGELFF. Here the CDR3 DNA reads TGTGCCAGCAGCTTTCCCACGGGGAGCACCGGGGAGCTGTTTTTT.

The rearrangement joins TRBV23-1 to TRBJ1-1; TRBD1 matches at 8 bases. TRBV23-1 is assigned to the ORF class and has an uncertain function. V lost 2 bases, J lost 3 bases, and 17 bases stayed unmatched. The CDR3 contains 19 residues. This CDR3 is CASSQIRPPGGCTDTEAFF. As DNA, the CDR3 is TGCGCCAGCAGTCAAATCCGACCCCCAGGGGGCTGTACAGACACTGAAGCTTTCTTT.